This is a list of T cell receptor beta chains from one sample in a study of control samples from healthy donors and cancer patients. Clones were read by immunoSEQ multiplex PCR, and TCRdb kept only the in-frame ones, dropping some. This table has some 150,000 clones, 85% to 95% appearing once. Sequencing was carried out using PBMCs. These receptors were taken from a man in his 60s with colorectal cancer. CDR3s include the opening cysteine and the closing phenylalanine or tryptophan. Fields, in order: V gene, J gene, CDR3 protein.

V: TRBV5-4; J: TRBJ2-6; CDR3: CASSPVGGLDHSGANVLTF
V: TRBV2; J: TRBJ1-4; CDR3: CASSESHGNEKLFF
V: TRBV21-1; J: TRBJ1-1; CDR3: CASSRGTVNLGDTEAFF
V: TRBV7-8; J: TRBJ1-5; CDR3: CATGEGGNQPQHF
V: TRBV4-1; J: TRBJ1-2; CDR3: CASSQGDTYGYTF
V: TRBV19; J: TRBJ2-2; CDR3: CASRMGGELFF
V: TRBV11-2; J: TRBJ2-5; CDR3: CASSRSGTSQGGETQYF
V: TRBV6-5; J: TRBJ1-1; CDR3: CASRRGYDTEAFF
V: TRBV9; J: TRBJ1-4; CDR3: CASSVDPRGQGSGEKLFF
V: TRBV5-6; J: TRBJ1-1; CDR3: CASSLVPTGEDGAFF
V: TRBV6-5; J: TRBJ1-1; CDR3: CASSPWDRVDTEAFF
V: TRBV6-2/TRBV6-3; J: TRBJ1-2; CDR3: CASSSLSRPGGYGYTF
V: TRBV5-1; J: TRBJ2-5; CDR3: CASKDRSETQYF
V: TRBV28; J: TRBJ2-7; CDR3: CASGGLRDPYEQYF
V: TRBV5-5; J: TRBJ1-2; CDR3: CASTIPPGGYTF
V: TRBV2; J: TRBJ2-1; CDR3: CASRVGDEQFF
V: TRBV5-4; J: TRBJ2-2; CDR3: CASSFRDRNTGELFF
V: TRBV6-2/TRBV6-3; J: TRBJ2-1; CDR3: CASSPSGGVTNEQFF
V: TRBV6-2/TRBV6-3; J: TRBJ1-2; CDR3: CASSYSPTYYGYTF
V: TRBV7-2; J: TRBJ2-5; CDR3: CASSFRGGGQETQYF
V: TRBV28; J: TRBJ2-3; CDR3: CASSPPGGPPSTDTQYF
V: TRBV7-7; J: TRBJ2-1; CDR3: CASSPAGGSSYNEQFF
V: TRBV19; J: TRBJ1-1; CDR3: CASSMSGPNQRLFF
V: TRBV7-9; J: TRBJ2-3; CDR3: CASSSTSGYTDTQYF
V: TRBV4-1; J: TRBJ2-3; CDR3: CASSLAREHTDTQYF
V: TRBV10-2; J: TRBJ2-3; CDR3: CASSEFESKSTDTQYF
V: TRBV5-1; J: TRBJ2-7; CDR3: CASSLTGAKGEQYF
V: TRBV7-9; J: TRBJ1-2; CDR3: CASSLIRDGYTF
V: TRBV5-5; J: TRBJ2-5; CDR3: CASSGPGRGGETQYF
V: TRBV6-5; J: TRBJ2-5; CDR3: CASSYGTGAQETQYF
V: TRBV27; J: TRBJ2-2; CDR3: CASKLGTGELFF
V: TRBV19; J: TRBJ1-5; CDR3: CASSTSGTYSNQPQHF
V: TRBV21-1; J: TRBJ2-3; CDR3: CASSLSAPGKDTQYF
V: TRBV11-2; J: TRBJ2-3; CDR3: CASSQPSTDTQYF
V: TRBV4-1; J: TRBJ1-1; CDR3: CASSQRPGTGVEAFF
V: TRBV19; J: TRBJ2-7; CDR3: CATGRTGGSYEQYF
V: TRBV2; J: TRBJ2-1; CDR3: CASSVGRVYNEQFF
V: TRBV11-2; J: TRBJ2-1; CDR3: CASSPGLPSSYNEQFF
V: TRBV29-1; J: TRBJ2-7; CDR3: CSAILRGYEQYF
V: TRBV13; J: TRBJ1-4; CDR3: CASGTGGREKLFF
V: TRBV4-1; J: TRBJ2-7; CDR3: CASSLGQGTYEQYF
V: TRBV28; J: TRBJ2-7; CDR3: CASSVGQLYEQYF
V: TRBV6-1; J: TRBJ1-1; CDR3: CASSEGGGVNTEAFF
V: TRBV6-1; J: TRBJ1-1; CDR3: CASSDIRGTEAFF
V: TRBV9; J: TRBJ2-3; CDR3: CASSDSGGRGGTQYF
V: TRBV2; J: TRBJ2-2; CDR3: CASSEGTTNTGELFF
V: TRBV27; J: TRBJ1-2; CDR3: CASSLAGTTSSGYTF
V: TRBV19; J: TRBJ1-3; CDR3: CASSTTFSGNTIYF
V: TRBV6-5; J: TRBJ1-4; CDR3: CASRAVLATNEKLFF
V: TRBV12-3/TRBV12-4; J: TRBJ1-1; CDR3: CASTLRPNTEAFF
V: TRBV10-3; J: TRBJ1-5; CDR3: CATTRTGGEQPQHF
V: TRBV27; J: TRBJ1-5; CDR3: CASSFLQGDNQPQHF
V: TRBV5-1; J: TRBJ2-7; CDR3: CASSLRGFLNHEQYF
V: TRBV7-2; J: TRBJ1-4; CDR3: CASSSGLRGEKLFF
V: TRBV3-1/TRBV3-2; J: TRBJ2-3; CDR3: CASRAGLDTDTQYF
V: TRBV7-2; J: TRBJ1-2; CDR3: CASTPAPGHYGYTF
V: TRBV6-5; J: TRBJ2-3; CDR3: CAILRVGVGDTQYF
V: TRBV3-1/TRBV3-2; J: TRBJ1-2; CDR3: CASSPRGNGYGYTF
V: TRBV5-4; J: TRBJ2-7; CDR3: CASSGTGGYEQYF